This paragraph covers one T cell receptor beta chain sequence. This sample is drawn from a study of blood T cell repertoires in COVID-19. The study drew participants aged about 18 to 89 years from some 24 US areas. For recovered donors of Cohort 3, there were two negative PCRs, clearance, or symptom resolution. This CDR3 has 11 amino acids. Germline V gives CDR1 MNHEY, CDR2 SMNVEV (reference sequence). Deletions cut 10 bases from V and 3 bases from J, with 9 bases between. Authors' methods: From reference gene primer amplification, estimates of nucleated cell counts were derived. Clones were read by immunoSEQ multiplex PCR, and TCRdb kept only the in-frame ones, dropping some. V, J and clone size are those of that table, while D and trimming were read from the DNA. The sample shows roughly 360,000 clones, over 80% of them seen only once.

The genes are TRBV27 and TRBJ1-1; maybe TRBD1 (5 bases). Material for sequencing was PBMCs or T cells enriched from blood (not recorded which). The clonotype comes from a woman in her forties or fifties who had recovered from COVID-19. The CDR3 DNA follows: TGTGCCACCCGCAGGGACACTGAAGCTTTCTTT. It yields the protein CATRRDTEAFF.